This T cell receptor (beta chain) was captured by sequencing in a study of T cell responses to AZD1222 COVID-19 vaccine (dated by TCRdb to about 2021). The study in broad terms: A total of 230 to 250 trial participants underwent TCR sequencing, of whom 207 received two doses of AZD1222 and roughly 25 received two doses of the MenACWY control vaccine. Enrollment into the trials was organized by age into subgroups of 18-55, 56-69 and 70-plus years, and those subgroups contained roughly 160, 29 and 62 TCR-sequenced participants, respectively.

What the research found in general, with its limitations: Conclusions about previously exposed vaccinees are limited because only six or seven AZD1222 recipients were SARS-CoV-2 seropositive at baseline. Participants were mostly white British and included more females than males, and it was suggested by the authors that clonal diversity may have been underestimated. CD4 TCRs associated with the vaccine covered the entire spike protein, and the dominant responses were in regions 160-218 and 743-854. Reportedly, close to half of the unique spike-specific TCRs recognized epitopes lying outside the regions that are mutated in the B.1.351 and B.1.1.7 variants. The 56-69-year group was small, and its depth increase did not reach significance, likely because of low power. Because no samples from the day 14 peak response were available, repertoires could be characterized only after the peak T cell response. After two AZD1222 doses, spike-specific TCR breadth and depth were significantly higher than at day 0 and than in MenACWY recipients.

Sample time point, as interpreted from the label and publication: about 28 days (+/-7) after the second vaccine dose. AZD1222 recipients with second doses at about 4 weeks or about 12 weeks were pooled, because spike-specific TCR depth and breadth did not differ between schedules. Vaccinee samples were obtained from the UK trials COV001 and COV002, which included a single-blind randomized controlled phase 2/3 trial of AZD1222 (ChAdOx1 nCoV-19) in healthy adults. Trial participant PBMC samples were collected at day 0 and day 28 after the second dose for TCRbeta chain sequencing. The CDR3 holds 15 amino acids from the cysteine to the phenylalanine. Only the CDR3 part of the read is kept: 45 bases, read in frame from the first base. The junction carries 12 bases between V and J, which are trimmed by 5 bases and 1 base respectively. CDR1 and CDR2 were assigned from the germline V gene as MDHEN and SYDVKM.

The CDR3 regions of human TCRbeta chains were analyzed by immunosequencing. Per the authors' processing: Repertoire TCRs were matched against a reference library of SARS-CoV-2-specific TCRs generated with the MIRA antigen-specificity platform. Breadth meant the fraction of unique TCRs that were SARS-CoV-2-associated, whereas depth meant the fraction of total T cells that were SARS-CoV-2-associated. Using the MIRA data, every spike-specific TCR was mapped to the spike region that the TCR reacted to and assigned to either a CD4 or a CD8 class. Log10-transformed breadth and depth values were compared by one-way ANOVA with Sidak's multiple comparisons tests. In TCRdb, the immuneACCESS table is reduced to in-frame sequences with V and J assigned. These tables do not hold every clone; where another copy was compared, an unresolved V gene accounts for under half, and the others remain unexplained. Clonal size and the V and J genes are those of that table, whereas D and trimming came from the DNA. For this sample the table gives just under 150,000 clones, of which around 84% were detected only once. Over 4.5% of the sample is held by the ten biggest clonotypes.

This clone was seen once. This receptor's antigen is unknown. No base-level quality is on record; no much larger clone is a single base apart. The V gene is TRBV28 and the J gene is TRBJ2-4; the D gene is unclear. The sequenced sample was peripheral blood, obtained 28 days after the second AZD1222 dose. This receptor was taken from an adult who received the AZD1222 COVID-19 vaccine. CDR3 sequence: CASSPPLSAKNIQYF. Here is the DNA: TGTGCCAGCAGTCCCCCGCTGTCGGCCAAAAACATTCAGTACTTC.